These 19 T cell receptor beta chains were all obtained from the same sample, sequenced in a study of cytomegalovirus exposure and HLA in healthy donors. This PCR relied on a set of 60 Vbeta primers and 13 Jbeta primers. Clones were read by immunoSEQ multiplex PCR, and TCRdb kept only the in-frame ones, dropping some. The sample yields over 100,000 clones, 6.5% to 9.5% seen once. The sample consisted of PBMCs. The receptors were gathered from a man in his forties in good health and CMV-seronegative.

CDR3 residues: CASSVSRYEQYF. The CDR3 DNA is TGTGCCAGCAGCGTCTCTCGGTACGAGCAGTACTTC. The rearrangement links TRBV5-8 to TRBJ2-7; no clear D gene. Germline lookup yields CDR1 SGHTS and CDR2 YDEGEE. This CDR3 region has 12 residues. With 4 bases removed from V and 4 bases from J, the gap between germline ends came to 9 bases.

This clone has just a few counts. This chain uses TRBV2 with TRBJ1-5; D call uncertain. V was cut by 7 bases and J by 3 bases, with 7 bases left in between. The germline gives CDR1 SNHLY, CDR2 FYNNEI. The CDR3 spans 12 residues. The CDR3 reads CASTGFNQPQHF. The CDR3 DNA follows: TGTGCCAGCACGGGTTTCAATCAGCCCCAGCATTTT.

Only a few counts were recorded for this clone. The chain joins TRBV5-5 to TRBJ2-2; 7 positions match TRBD1. The CDR3 is 14 residues long. V was pared by 3 bases and J by 6 bases, with 5 bases of the junction left unmatched. Germline lookup yields CDR1 SGHKS and CDR2 YYEKEE (reference sequence). Written as DNA, the CDR3 is TGTGCCAGCAGCTGGGGACAGTCCCCCGGGGAGCTGTTTTTT. This codes for CASSWGQSPGELFF.

The V and J genes are TRBV2 and TRBJ1-1, with D possibly being TRBD1 (5 bases). V was clipped by 6 bases and J by 8 bases, with 13 bases between them. Looked up from germline, CDR1 is SNHLY and CDR2 is FYNNEI. This CDR3 has 12 amino acids. The CDR3 is CASSRDSAEAFF. In DNA, the CDR3 is TGTGCCAGCAGCCGTGACAGCGCCGAAGCTTTCTTT.

This clone turned up a few times. The rearrangement links TRBV12-5 to TRBJ2-3; 8 bases are a match to TRBD2. V shed 5 bases and J 5 bases; nucleotides not matched to a gene: 12. The CDR3 consists of 16 residues. Germline CDR1 LGHNT, CDR2 FRNRAP. CDR3 DNA sequence: TGTGCTAGTGGTCTACCCTGGAGCGGGGGTTTAGATACGCAGTATTTT. Translating gives CASGLPWSGGLDTQYF.

This clone was recorded a few times. V usage is TRBV7-2 and J usage is TRBJ1-6; 11 nucleotides align to TRBD1. The CDR3 spans 17 residues. Germline V lookup: CDR1 SGHTA, CDR2 FQGNSA. The V and J ends lost 1 base and 10 bases, in that order; junction bases with no gene match: 9. The CDR3 DNA reads as TGTGCCAGCAGCTTAGGGACAGGGGGCTGGACTCGATCACCCCTCCACTTT. Its translation: CASSLGTGGWTRSPLHF.

The chain links TRBV18 to TRBJ2-2, with a possible D match to TRBD1 (5 bases). This CDR3 has 15 amino acids. The V end lost 3 bases, the J end lost 5 bases, and 13 bases lay between the germline ends. Per the germline V gene, CDR1 is KGHSH and CDR2 is LQKENI. The CDR3 DNA follows: TGTGCCAGCTCACCTCCGACAGCTCCAACCGGGGAGCTGTTTTTT. Translation: CASSPPTAPTGELFF.

This clone was seen a few times. The V gene is TRBV29-1, the J gene TRBJ1-6; the D is unclear. CDR3 length: 13 amino acids. Germline CDR1 SQVTM, CDR2 ANQGSEA. V shed 6 bases and J shed 9 bases, with 15 bases lying between them. The DNA for the CDR3 is TGCAGCGTAACGATGTCAGAGGGTTCACCCCTCCACTTT. Translating it yields CSVTMSEGSPLHF.

The sample holds a few counts of this clone. The chain combines TRBV6-6 with TRBJ1-2, with 10 positions matching TRBD1. The CDR3 has 15 residues. The germline gives CDR1 MNHNY, CDR2 SVGAGI (reference sequence). Losses at the gene ends were 2 bases for V and 12 bases for J; bases not matched to a gene: 12. The CDR3 DNA sequence: TGTGCCAGCAGTTACCCCGGACAGGGGGAGGACGGAAACACCTTC. Translated: CASSYPGQGEDGNTF.

This clone appeared a few times. The chain carries TRBV5-1 and TRBJ2-7; perhaps TRBD1 as D (5 bases). CDR3 length: 15 residues. Germline V gene lookup returns CDR1 SGHRS and CDR2 YFSETQ. The V and J ends lost 0 bases and 0 bases respectively, with 10 bases between them. The CDR3 nucleotides are TGCGCCAGCAGCTTGGTTCCGGACATCTCCTACGAGCAGTACTTC. Encoded protein: CASSLVPDISYEQYF.

This CDR3 reads CATSSSANQPQHF. The CDR3 DNA reads TGTGCCACCAGCAGTAGCGCCAATCAGCCCCAGCATTTT. The V gene is TRBV15, the J gene TRBJ1-5; D ambiguous. V lost 3 bases and J 3 bases, leaving 6 bases between the germline ends. The CDR3 extends over 13 amino acids. Germline-derived CDR1 and CDR2 are LNHNV and YYDKDF (reference sequence).

The sample holds a few counts of this clone. The chain employs TRBV11-2 and TRBJ2-2; possibly TRBD2 for D (5 bases). Germline CDR1 and CDR2: SGHAT and FQNNGV. This CDR3 comprises 15 residues. V was clipped by 5 bases and J by 2 bases, with 12 bases between them. As DNA, the CDR3 is TGTGCCAGCAGCCCTCTAGCAGCAAACACCGGGGAGCTGTTTTTT. This gives the protein CASSPLAANTGELFF.

CDR3 in DNA: TGTGCCACCAGCACCGACAGGGACTCCTACAATGAGCAGTTCTTC. The encoded protein is CATSTDRDSYNEQFF. V and J are TRBV15 and TRBJ2-1, with 7 positions matching TRBD1. The CDR3 is 15 residues long. The J segment lost 0 bases and the V segment lost 4 bases, leaving 3 bases of the junction unmatched. The germline gives CDR1 LNHNV, CDR2 YYDKDF (reference sequence).

The chain is built from TRBV14 and TRBJ2-1; 11 positions match TRBD2. Losses at the gene ends were 0 bases for V and 9 bases for J; bases not matched to a gene: 4. Germline lookup yields CDR1 SGHDN and CDR2 FVKESK. The CDR3 covers 15 residues. CDR3 amino acids: CASSQELAGDPEQFF. CDR3 bases: TGTGCCAGCAGCCAAGAACTAGCGGGGGATCCTGAGCAGTTCTTC.

This clone was detected a few times. The genes are TRBV2 and TRBJ2-2; 8 bases map to TRBD1. CDR1 is SNHLY, CDR2 FYNNEI, per germline. J lost 0 bases, V lost 6 bases, and 3 bases had no gene match. The CDR3 consists of 15 residues. The CDR3 DNA reads TGTGCCAGCAGGGGGGGACAGGCGAACACCGGGGAGCTGTTTTTT. This translates into CASRGGQANTGELFF.

There are a few counts of this clone. The V and J genes are TRBV30 and TRBJ1-1; 10 nucleotides line up with TRBD1. Trimming removed 7 bases from V and 3 bases from J; junction bases left unmatched: 5. This CDR3 is built from 13 residues. Germline CDR1 GTSNPN, CDR2 SVGIG (reference sequence). CDR3 amino acids: CALAGTGDTEAFF. DNA for the CDR3: TGTGCCTTAGCAGGGACAGGGGACACTGAAGCTTTCTTT.

This clone was detected only a few times. The V call is TRBV7-9, the J call TRBJ2-5; unclear D gene. Between the trimmed V and J ends, which lost 1 base and 2 bases, there was a span of 8 bases. The CDR3 extends over 14 amino acids. The germline V gene encodes CDR1 SEHNR and CDR2 FQNEAQ (reference sequence). CDR3 loop: CASSLELTQETQYF. DNA for the CDR3: TGTGCCAGCAGCTTAGAGCTGACTCAAGAGACCCAGTACTTC.

This clone turned up a few times. The V gene is TRBV2, the J gene TRBJ1-1; D gene unclear. V lost 1 base to trimming and J lost 1 base, with 10 bases between them. The CDR3 contains 15 residues. Per the germline V gene, CDR1 is SNHLY and CDR2 is FYNNEI. The CDR3 DNA is TGTGCCAGCAGTGAAGTCAGGACTCCGAACACTGAAGCTTTCTTT. Its translation: CASSEVRTPNTEAFF.

This clone occurred a few times. The genes are TRBV2 and TRBJ2-2; D is ambiguous. CDR1 is SNHLY and CDR2 is FYNNEI in the germline V gene. The CDR3 has 14 amino acids. V was trimmed by 4 bases and J by 1 base, leaving 7 bases between them. The CDR3 region is CASSVGGNTGELFF. CDR3 DNA sequence: TGTGCCAGCAGTGTTGGCGGGAACACCGGGGAGCTGTTTTTT.